The text below deals with one T cell receptor (beta chain). In the same sample, other DNA sequences code for this CDR3. V was trimmed by 2 bases and J by 5 bases, leaving 6 bases between them. There are 11 residues in the CDR3. Germline V gene data show CDR1 as DFQATT and CDR2 as SNEGSKA (reference sequence). TCRdb keeps only in-frame clones here, not all; method: immunoSEQ multiplex PCR. The profile shows 400,000 to 550,000 clones, around 89% of them singletons. This record belongs to a study of blood T cell repertoires in COVID-19. The chain combines TRBV20-1 with TRBJ1-1; D not certain. Material for sequencing was peripheral blood. This TCR came from a woman aged 30 to 39 with acute or convalescent COVID-19. CDR3 nucleotide sequence: TGCAGTGCTAGAAGCGGGACTGAAGCTTTCTTT. It is translated as CSARSGTEAFF.